The table lists the clone carrying this T cell receptor (beta chain) with many counts. The library put unique molecular identifiers onto individual cDNA molecules. TCRdb re-analysed the RACE reads in MiXCR, keeping a single row per CDR3 protein. The data hold about 260,000 distinct CDR3 sequences, with about 8.6% observed a single time. The sample originates from a study of human T cells and chemical hapten exposure. Background on the study: Patients, chiefly female, had alopecia areata, totalis or universalis. From small differences in pooled library volume came most of the variation in per-sample TCR yields.

Specified time point: pre-sensitization, week 0. The treatment denotes: therapeutic diphenylcyclopropenone sensitization with weekly scalp DPC. The authors' total RNA extraction used unfractionated whole blood. This clonotype was obtained from a woman aged 40 to 50 with alopecia areata. Some clones in this sample may be carry-over from other donors' samples. The sample was whole blood, taken in connection with sensitization to the hapten diphenylcyclopropenone (DPC).

CDR3 bases: TGTGCCACCAGTGATTCCCTCCGACAGGGGACTAACAATGAGCAGTTCTTC. It is translated as CATSDSLRQGTNNEQFF. The gene calls are TRBV24-1 and TRBJ2-1; D may be TRBD1 (8 bases). Germline V gene lookup returns CDR1 KGHDR and CDR2 SFDVKD. Trimming pared 2 bases from V and 5 bases from J, leaving 18 bases between. This CDR3 comprises 17 residues.